This TCR beta chain derives from a study of blood T cell repertoires in COVID-19. Study information: The origin of the acute and convalescent COVID-19 samples was the United States, Italy and Spain. PBMCs, B-cell-depleted T cells, or T cells provided the cDNA or gDNA that made up the material.

In the study's own analysis: Researchers report that nucleated cell counts were estimated from reference gene primer amplification. Using immunoSEQ multiplex PCR, the repertoire was profiled, and TCRdb retains in-frame clones only, with some absent. The V and J calls and the clone size are those of that table, but D and trimming were determined from the DNA. The sample includes some 490,000 clones, approximately 85% of them seen just once. The CDR3 is 16 amino acids. With 0 bases removed from V and 1 base from J, the gap between germline ends came to 12 bases. Germline V gene sequence: CDR1 MGHRA, CDR2 YSYEKL.

This chain joins TRBV4-1 and TRBJ2-5; possibly TRBD2 for D (5 bases). The clonotype comes from a human donor in a cohort sampled during active COVID-19. Sequencing was done on a sample of peripheral blood. CDR3 DNA: TGCGCCAGCAGCCAAGAGGGCGGGCTCTCCCAAGAGACCCAGTACTTC. Translated: CASSQEGGLSQETQYF.